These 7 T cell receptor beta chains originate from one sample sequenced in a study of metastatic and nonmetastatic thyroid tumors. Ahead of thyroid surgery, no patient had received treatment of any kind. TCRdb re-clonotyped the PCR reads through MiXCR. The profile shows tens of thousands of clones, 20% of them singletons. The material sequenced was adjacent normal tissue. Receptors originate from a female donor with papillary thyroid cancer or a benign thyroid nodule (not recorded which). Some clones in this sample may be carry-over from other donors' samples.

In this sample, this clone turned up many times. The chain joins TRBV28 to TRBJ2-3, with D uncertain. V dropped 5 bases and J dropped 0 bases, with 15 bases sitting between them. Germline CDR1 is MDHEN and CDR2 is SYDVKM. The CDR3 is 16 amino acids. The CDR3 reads CASSPLKSGSTDTQYF. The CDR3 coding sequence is TGTGCCAGCAGTCCCCTCAAGTCGGGTAGCACAGATACGCAGTATTTT.

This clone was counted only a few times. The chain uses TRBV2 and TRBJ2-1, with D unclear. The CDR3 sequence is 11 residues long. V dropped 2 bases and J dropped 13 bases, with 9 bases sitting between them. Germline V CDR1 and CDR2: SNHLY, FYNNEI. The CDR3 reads CASSELRYQFF. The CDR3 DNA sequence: TGTGCCAGCAGTGAACTTCGTTATCAGTTCTTC.

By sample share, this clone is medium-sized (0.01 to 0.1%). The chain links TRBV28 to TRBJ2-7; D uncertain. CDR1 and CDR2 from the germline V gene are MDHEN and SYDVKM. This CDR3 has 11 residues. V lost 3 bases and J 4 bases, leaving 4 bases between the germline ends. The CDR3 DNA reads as TGTGCCAGCAGTTTCGGTTACGAGCAGTACTTC. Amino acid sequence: CASSFGYEQYF.

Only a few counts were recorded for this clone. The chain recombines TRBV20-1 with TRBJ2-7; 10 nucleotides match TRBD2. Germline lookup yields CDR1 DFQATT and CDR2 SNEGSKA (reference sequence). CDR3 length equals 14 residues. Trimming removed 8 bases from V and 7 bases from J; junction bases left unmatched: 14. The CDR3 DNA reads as TGCAGTTCTCTAGCGGGAGACTCATCGAGGGAGCAGTACTTC. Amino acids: CSSLAGDSSREQYF.

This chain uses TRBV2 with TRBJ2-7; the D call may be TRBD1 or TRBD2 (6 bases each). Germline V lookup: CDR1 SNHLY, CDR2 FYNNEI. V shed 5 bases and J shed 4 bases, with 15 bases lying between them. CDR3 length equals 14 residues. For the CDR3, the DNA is TGTGCCAGCAGTCGAGAGGGGGGTGTTTACGAGCAGTACTTC. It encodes CASSREGGVYEQYF.

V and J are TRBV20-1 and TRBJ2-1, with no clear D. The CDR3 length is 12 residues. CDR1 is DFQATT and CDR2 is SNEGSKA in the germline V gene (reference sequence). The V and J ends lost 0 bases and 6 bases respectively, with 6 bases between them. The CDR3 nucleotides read TGCAGTGCTAGAGATTGGAGCAATGAGCAGTTCTTC. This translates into CSARDWSNEQFF.

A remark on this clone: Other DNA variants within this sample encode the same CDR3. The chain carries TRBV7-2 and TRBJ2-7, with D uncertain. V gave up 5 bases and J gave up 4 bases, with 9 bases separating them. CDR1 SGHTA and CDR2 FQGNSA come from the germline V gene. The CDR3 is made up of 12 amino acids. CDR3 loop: CASSPSRYEQYF. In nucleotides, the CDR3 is TGTGCCAGCAGCCCGTCGCGTTACGAGCAGTACTTC. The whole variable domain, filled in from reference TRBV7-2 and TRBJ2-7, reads GAGVSQSPSNKVTEKGKDVELRCDPISGHTALYWYRQSLGQGLEFLIYFQGNSAPDKSGLPSDRFSAERTGGSVSTLTIQRTQQEDSAVYLCASSPSRYEQYFGPGTRLTVT.